The 16 T cell receptor beta chains presented below share a single source sample, sequenced in a study of cytomegalovirus exposure and HLA in healthy donors. It was with 60 Vbeta and 13 Jbeta primers that the PCR ran. TCRdb's copy holds only in-frame clones and misses some; the assay was immunoSEQ multiplex PCR. Altogether under 200,000 clones are present, roughly 70% being singletons, with the ten largest covering about 1.7%. Sequencing used PBMCs. The receptors stem from a woman in her thirties in good health and CMV-seronegative.

The rearrangement uses TRBV5-1 and TRBJ1-1; no firm D call. This CDR3 spans 14 amino acids. V lost 0 bases and J 4 bases, leaving 10 bases between the germline ends. Germline V gene lookup returns CDR1 SGHRS and CDR2 YFSETQ. In DNA, the CDR3 is TGCGCCAGCAGCTTGGAATTGTCAGGCACTGAAGCTTTCTTT. Amino acids: CASSLELSGTEAFF.

The genes are TRBV12-5 and TRBJ1-6; the D gene is possibly TRBD1 (5 bases). Germline loops: CDR1 LGHNT, CDR2 FRNRAP. The germline V and J ends were trimmed by 1 base and 12 bases, with 13 bases remaining between them. This CDR3 has 14 amino acids. CDR3 in amino acids: CASGLEVSGGPLHF. CDR3 coding DNA: TGTGCTAGTGGTTTGGAGGTCAGCGGGGGACCCCTCCACTTT.

V usage is TRBV6-6 and J usage is TRBJ2-7, with 7 bases aligning to TRBD2. The germline gives CDR1 MNHNY, CDR2 SVGAGI (reference sequence). The CDR3 is made up of 15 amino acids. J was trimmed by 3 bases and V by 6 bases; bases with no gene match: 11. CDR3 DNA sequence: TGTGCCAGCAGACCTGTTAAGGGAGGGAGCTACGAGCAGTACTTC. Amino acid sequence: CASRPVKGGSYEQYF.

The chain is built from TRBV27 and TRBJ2-7; weak D call: TRBD2 (5 bases). In germline, CDR1 is MNHEY, CDR2 SMNVEV (reference sequence). The V end was cut by 5 bases, the J end by 5 bases, with 16 bases between. The CDR3 runs 14 residues. DNA of the CDR3: TGTGCCAGCAGTCAAGACATAGCCGGGGACGAGCAGTACTTC. Translation: CASSQDIAGDEQYF.

The chain is built from TRBV7-6 and TRBJ1-6, with D maybe TRBD1 (6 bases). V dropped 4 bases and J dropped 8 bases, with 9 bases sitting between them. The V gene's germline CDR1 is SGHVS and CDR2 FNYEAQ. CDR3 size: 13 residues. As DNA, the CDR3 is TGTGCCAGCAGCTGGTCAGGGGATTCACCCCTCCACTTT. Translated, it gives CASSWSGDSPLHF.

This chain uses TRBV25-1 with TRBJ1-4; D perhaps matches TRBD1 (6 bases). The CDR3 loop spans 14 amino acids. V gave up 6 bases and J gave up 0 bases, with 8 bases separating them. CDR1 MGHDK and CDR2 SYGVNS come from the germline V gene. The CDR3 DNA reads TGTGCCAGCAGGGGGGCCACAACTAATGAAAAACTGTTTTTT. Translated, it gives CASRGATTNEKLFF.

The genes are TRBV7-9 and TRBJ2-7, with D possibly being TRBD2 (5 bases). V lost 6 bases, J lost 3 bases, and 9 bases lay in between. Germline V gene data show CDR1 as SEHNR and CDR2 as FQNEAQ (reference sequence). This CDR3 contains 12 residues. CDR3 residues: CASSPRGYEQYF. CDR3 DNA: TGTGCCAGCAGTCCACGGGGCTACGAGCAGTACTTC.

DNA for the CDR3: TGCGCCAGCACCTTCCAGGGCATGAACACTGAAGCTTTCTTT. It yields the protein CASTFQGMNTEAFF. This chain connects TRBV23-1 to TRBJ1-1; D may be TRBD1 (5 bases). TRBV23-1 is sorted into the ORF group, with uncertain function. V was clipped by 7 bases and J by 0 bases, with 12 bases between them. This CDR3 is built from 14 residues.

CDR3 nucleotides: TGTGCCAGCAGTTCCCCCCGGACAGGGGGCCTGGATACGCAGTATTTT. This codes for CASSSPRTGGLDTQYF. The gene calls are TRBV6-5 and TRBJ2-3, with 11 bases identical to TRBD1. The germline CDR1 and CDR2 sequences are MNHEY and SVGAGI. This CDR3 region has 16 residues. The ends lost 4 bases at V and 6 bases at J; junction bases unmatched: 9.

The chain has TRBV10-1 and TRBJ2-2; D possibly corresponds to TRBD1 (6 bases). V shed 0 bases and J shed 1 base, with 12 bases lying between them. Germline V gene sequence: CDR1 WNHNN, CDR2 SYGVQD (reference sequence). The CDR3 sequence is 17 residues long. The CDR3 sequence is CASSESGGTKNTGELFF. The CDR3 coding sequence is TGCGCCAGCAGTGAGTCGGGTGGGACAAAGAACACCGGGGAGCTGTTTTTT.

The rearrangement uses TRBV29-1 and TRBJ2-5; D gene unclear. Trimming cost V 3 bases and J 1 base, with 6 bases left between them. The CDR3 runs 12 residues. CDR1 and CDR2 from the germline V gene are SQVTM and ANQGSEA. CDR3 sequence reads: CSVEPVQETQYF. The CDR3 region has the DNA TGCAGCGTTGAGCCGGTCCAAGAGACCCAGTACTTC.

The chain combines TRBV7-8 with TRBJ2-1, with 8 bases aligning to TRBD2. The CDR3 consists of 16 residues. The germline CDR1 and CDR2 sequences are SGHVS and FQNEAQ. Losses at the gene ends were 3 bases for V and 2 bases for J; bases not matched to a gene: 6. In DNA form, the CDR3 reads TGTGCCAGCAGCTTTAGTAGCGGGACCACCTACAATGAGCAGTTCTTC. Translating gives CASSFSSGTTYNEQFF.

This chain links TRBV11-2 with TRBJ1-1; 8 bases align to TRBD1. J was trimmed by 1 base and V by 2 bases; bases with no gene match: 6. This CDR3 spans 16 amino acids. Germline CDR1 SGHAT, CDR2 FQNNGV. The CDR3 nucleotides read TGTGCCAGCAGCTTAATATCGGGGACAGGGAACACTGAAGCTTTCTTT. This codes for CASSLISGTGNTEAFF.

In this sample, this clone turned up a few times. The gene calls are TRBV5-6 and TRBJ1-4, with D tentatively TRBD1 (6 bases). This CDR3 has 17 amino acids. The V end was cut by 0 bases, the J end by 6 bases, with 18 bases between. CDR1 and CDR2 from the germline V gene are SGHDT and YYEEEE. CDR3 protein: CASSLATFGGRDEKLFF. CDR3 sequence (DNA): TGTGCCAGCAGCTTGGCCACCTTCGGGGGGCGGGATGAAAAACTGTTTTTT.

This clone was observed a handful of times. Here the CDR3 omits its conserved ending phenylalanine or tryptophan, so a read error is the likely source. The chain has TRBV5-4 and TRBJ2-7; TRBD2 matches 10 bases. V lost 0 bases to trimming and J lost 2 bases; unmatched junction nucleotides: 5. The CDR3 runs to 16 residues. Germline-derived CDR1 and CDR2 are SGHNT and YYREEE (reference sequence). Here the CDR3 DNA reads TGTGCCAGCAGCTTGGGGCGGCTAGCGGGGGCCTACGAGCAGTACCTC. Translation gives CASSLGRLAGAYEQYL.

The gene calls are TRBV7-2 and TRBJ2-3; tentatively, D is TRBD2 (6 bases). Trimming pared 3 bases from V and 1 base from J, leaving 14 bases between. Germline V gene sequence: CDR1 SGHTA, CDR2 FQGNSA. This CDR3 has 16 residues. The CDR3 DNA follows: TGTGCCAGCAGCTTGGGACTCAGTGGGGGCACAGATACGCAGTATTTT. Protein product: CASSLGLSGGTDTQYF. Using reference TRBV7-2 and TRBJ2-3 for the parts outside the CDR3, the full variable domain is GAGVSQSPSNKVTEKGKDVELRCDPISGHTALYWYRQSLGQGLEFLIYFQGNSAPDKSGLPSDRFSAERTGGSVSTLTIQRTQQEDSAVYLCASSLGLSGGTDTQYFGPGTRLTVL.